This TCR beta chain was documented in a study of blood T cells in healthy people across ages (dated by TCRdb to the mid-2010s). Looking at the study overall: In model experiments, template switching captured roughly one uniquely barcoded TCR beta cDNA molecule for every two T cells. To track age-related changes in TCR beta repertoire diversity, the study relied on deep sequencing normalized with unique cDNA molecular identifiers. Four age groups were formed from the donors: young (average 16 years), middle-aged (roughly 38), aged (more than 55) and long-lived (about 75). To avoid experimental bias, donors of different ages were spread randomly across the sequencing lanes. For two donors (one aged 18 to 30 and one aged 80 or older), the study analyzed two additional independent replicas of 1 million unique cDNA reads from the same blood draw.

Donors were a few dozen systemically healthy Caucasian individuals from Russia aged roughly 6 to 90 years. Each donor gave approximately 9.3 milliliters of peripheral blood, collected into EDTA-treated Vacutainer tubes. Ficoll-Paque density-gradient centrifugation was used to isolate PBMCs, with at least 7 million per sample. Trizol reagent was used to extract total RNA from PBMCs, with at least 5.5 micrograms per sample. For every donor, an aliquot of PBMCs went through flow cytometry to measure the percentages of naive CD45RAhigh/CD27high T cells. Looking up the germline V gene (reference sequence) yields CDR1 DFQATT and CDR2 SNEGSKA. Compared with germline, V lacks 0 bases and J lacks 2 bases; bases without a gene match: 1. The CDR3 measures 15 amino acids from cysteine to phenylalanine. Just the 45-base CDR3 DNA is kept, in frame starting at base 1. The library was generated by 5' RACE. TCRdb lists the instrument as Illumina HiSeq 2500. The second PCR ran for about 7 to 11 cycles and used a J-beta primer mix along with a sample-barcoded 5' primer. A unique molecular identifier was introduced onto each TCR beta cDNA molecule by a template-switch 5' adaptor carrying 12 random nucleotides. Each sample yielded at least 3 million CDR3-containing paired-end reads. First-strand cDNA synthesis was performed from all RNA using the Mint cDNA synthesis kit, with priming by a TRBC-specific oligonucleotide. Following uracil-DNA glycosylase treatment, a first 18-cycle PCR with universal primers M1SS and BC2_uni_R was performed on all cDNA. The paper's processing steps were these. Each sample was normalized by randomly selecting 1 million high-quality reads, each carrying a distinct molecular identifier. Reads sharing molecular identifiers were discarded rather than binned into consensus sequences. MiTCR, run with a Q25 quality threshold and the strictest error-elimination algorithm, handled CDR3 identification, clonotype clustering and error correction. A nonparametric unseen species model with Euler transformation was used to estimate a lower bound on total TCR beta diversity. Starting from the raw public reads, TCRdb applied fastp trimming at Q25, assembled clones with MiXCR and retained in-frame beta chains. Rows are unified per CDR3 protein, each entry keeping the most common DNA and genes. The V and J calls and clone size are TCRdb's, not the authors'. This sample is represented by approximately 1.5 million distinct CDR3 sequences; approximately 43% of them were singletons. Just over 4% of the sample lies in the top ten.

Note on this clonotype: No cognate antigen has been identified for it. Base qualities were left out, and no much larger clone turns up one base away.

Beyond this particular receptor, the publication reports: Conclusive comparison of naive and antigen-experienced compartments was prevented by the profiling of bulk unsorted PBMCs. The long-lived group showed more naive CD4+ T cells, fewer expanded clones and increased TCR diversity than the aged group, suggesting age selection. Observed TCR beta diversity per million T cells fell roughly linearly with age, and a significant reduction was already apparent by age around 40. The CMV infection status of donors was not known, potentially confounding age-related changes in expanded clonotypes. Estimates of total diversity based on one million sequenced T cells were considered lower bounds and underestimates. There was a strong correlation between observed TCR beta diversity and the percentage of naive T cells measured by flow cytometry.

The clonotype comes from a young woman in good health. Recombination connected TRBV20-1 to TRBJ2-5, with TRBD2 matching 12 junction bases. The sequenced material came from blood. The CDR3 region: CSARDLAGGQETQYF. In nucleotides, the sequence is TGCAGTGCTAGAGACCTAGCGGGGGGGCAAGAGACCCAGTACTTC.